The entry below gives a single T cell receptor beta chain sequence along with its context. These data originate in a study of OX40 agonist ivuxolimab in advanced cancers. Assay used: immunoSEQ multiplex PCR; TCRdb lists only in-frame clones, some missing. The sample carries 65,000 or so clones, over 80% recorded once. Peripheral blood came from all dose cohorts at three timepoints. This receptor was identified in an adult with an advanced solid tumor such as melanoma, head and neck, liver or kidney cancer. The sequenced sample was CD4+ or CD8+ T cells sorted from blood, obtained in a trial of the OX40 agonist ivuxolimab.

DNA for the CDR3: TGTGCCACCACAGCCGAATACCACACTGAAGCTTTCTTT. Translated: CATTAEYHTEAFF. V gene TRBV6-6 combines with J gene TRBJ1-1, with D hard to call. Per the germline V gene, CDR1 is MNHNY and CDR2 is SVGAGI (reference sequence). V lost 10 bases to trimming and J lost 3 bases, with 15 bases between them. The CDR3 runs 13 residues.